This note documents a single T cell receptor beta chain sequence. Its specificity is unknown. Trimming shortened V by 5 bases and J by 4 bases, and 15 bases separated the two germline ends. The germline V gene encodes CDR1 MDHEN and CDR2 SYDVKM. The CDR3 is 15 amino acids. This sample was taken from a study of regulatory T cells. Study results and limitations: Hydrophobic residues at CDR3 positions 6 and 7 were enriched in conventional CD4+ T cells of CD3G-deficient patients.

Sorting split CD4+ cells into CD25-high CD127-low Tregs and CD25-low CD127-high conventional T cells. Primers: 52 TRBV forward and 13 TRBJ reverse. The method was immunoSEQ multiplex PCR; TCRdb's version includes in-frame clones alone and lacks a portion of them. The table includes about 17,000 clones, roughly 82% detected once. The sequencing sample was made of conventional CD4+ T cells sorted from blood. J is TRBJ1-3 and V is TRBV28, with a possible D match to TRBD1 (6 bases). The clonotype was recovered from a person in their thirties with CD3G deficiency. The CDR3 bases are TGTGCCAGCAGTACCCGGGGGACACCGGGAAACACCATATATTTT. Amino acid sequence: CASSTRGTPGNTIYF.